What follows are 17 T cell receptor beta chains derived from one specimen sequenced in a study of cytomegalovirus exposure and HLA in healthy donors. Only in-frame clones appear in the TCRdb table, and some are missing; sequencing was by immunoSEQ multiplex PCR. The sample shows approximately 230,000 clones, 87% of them seen only once. The sample taken for sequencing was PBMCs. The receptor source for this set is a man aged 18 to 29 in good health and CMV-seropositive.

In DNA form, the CDR3 reads TGTGCCAGCAGCTTAGAAACCGAGCAGTACTTC. Translated, it gives CASSLETEQYF. The chain couples TRBV7-2 to TRBJ2-7; D call uncertain. Germline CDR1 and CDR2: SGHTA and FQGNSA. V was cut by 1 base and J by 6 bases, with 4 bases left in between. CDR3 length: 11 residues.

The chain joins TRBV29-1 to TRBJ2-2; 9 bases are shared with TRBD1. Germline V CDR1 and CDR2: SQVTM, ANQGSEA. The CDR3 is made up of 14 amino acids. V lost 6 bases, J lost 5 bases, and 7 bases stayed unmatched. The CDR3 DNA sequence: TGCAGCGTCCAGCGGACAGGGGAGACCGGGGAGCTGTTTTTT. It encodes CSVQRTGETGELFF.

CDR3 DNA: TGTGCCAGCAGTGGGGACAGGGTCTACGAGCAGTACTTC. Translated: CASSGDRVYEQYF. The chain links TRBV2 to TRBJ2-7, with 9 bases aligning to TRBD1. V gave up 4 bases and J gave up 3 bases; unmatched junction bases: 1. From germline, CDR1 is SNHLY and CDR2 FYNNEI. This CDR3 region has 13 residues.

V usage is TRBV5-1 and J usage is TRBJ2-1; D is unresolved. The V gene's germline CDR1 is SGHRS and CDR2 YFSETQ. The CDR3 sequence is 14 residues long. V was shortened by 4 bases and J by 0 bases, with 8 bases between the two germline ends. The CDR3 sequence is CASSGQGSYNEQFF. CDR3 in DNA: TGCGCCAGCAGCGGTCAAGGCTCCTACAATGAGCAGTTCTTC.

Points on this clone: The sample has other DNA sequences that encode this CDR3 too. This sequence joins TRBV20-1 and TRBJ2-3; D might be TRBD2 (6 bases). This CDR3 has 10 residues. Trimming pared 5 bases from V and 7 bases from J, leaving 7 bases between. The V gene's germline CDR1 is DFQATT and CDR2 SNEGSKA (reference sequence). The CDR3 reads CSARGNTQYF. The CDR3 nucleotides read TGCAGTGCTCGGGGGAATACGCAGTATTTT.

CDR3 DNA sequence: TGTGCCAGCAGTGAAGGACTAGTCGGACCTTACGAGCAGTACTTC. Translating it yields CASSEGLVGPYEQYF. The chain carries TRBV6-1 and TRBJ2-7; tentatively, D is TRBD2 (6 bases). The CDR3 is 15 amino acids. CDR1 and CDR2 from the germline V gene are MNHNS and SASEGT. Trimming removed 1 base from V and 4 bases from J, with 14 bases in between.

J is TRBJ2-1 and V is TRBV14, with 9 positions matching TRBD2. Losses at the gene ends were 8 bases for V and 2 bases for J; bases not matched to a gene: 4. The CDR3 has 14 amino acids. Germline-derived CDR1 and CDR2 are SGHDN and FVKESK. The CDR3 sequence is CASGLAGAYNEQFF. CDR3 nucleotides: TGTGCCAGCGGATTAGCGGGAGCCTACAATGAGCAGTTCTTC.

The rearrangement links TRBV7-2 to TRBJ1-2, with 9 bases that match TRBD1. The germline V gene has CDR1 SGHTA and CDR2 FQGNSA. J lost 4 bases, V lost 4 bases, and 7 bases had no gene match. The CDR3 extends over 15 amino acids. The CDR3 bases are TGTGCCAGCAGCTACAGGACAGGGGCTACCTATGGCTACACCTTC. This translates into CASSYRTGATYGYTF. Together with reference TRBV7-2 and TRBJ1-2, the CDR3 gives the full variable domain: GAGVSQSPSNKVTEKGKDVELRCDPISGHTALYWYRQSLGQGLEFLIYFQGNSAPDKSGLPSDRFSAERTGGSVSTLTIQRTQQEDSAVYLCASSYRTGATYGYTFGSGTRLTVV.

The genes are TRBV18 and TRBJ2-7; a weak D match, TRBD2 (5 bases). This CDR3 has 16 residues. Per the germline V gene, CDR1 is KGHSH and CDR2 is LQKENI. V dropped 2 bases and J dropped 1 base, with 15 bases sitting between them. CDR3 nucleotides: TGTGCCAGCTCACCAACAGACTACCAAACATCCTACGAGCAGTACTTC. Its protein is CASSPTDYQTSYEQYF.

The genes are TRBV5-4 and TRBJ2-3, with 10 nucleotides matching TRBD2. Germline CDR1 SGHNT, CDR2 YYREEE (reference sequence). The CDR3 extends over 14 amino acids. The V and J ends lost 4 bases and 6 bases, in that order; junction bases with no gene match: 5. The CDR3, as DNA: TGTGCCAGCAGCGTGAGCGGGGGGGTGGATACGCAGTATTTT. Amino acids: CASSVSGGVDTQYF.

The rearrangement joins TRBV6-6 to TRBJ2-7; TRBD2 aligns across 8 bases. CDR3 size: 12 residues. CDR1 and CDR2 (germline): MNHNY, SVGAGI (reference sequence). J was trimmed by 6 bases and V by 5 bases; bases with no gene match: 3. The CDR3 DNA reads as TGTGCCAGCAGTCCCGGGACTAGCGAGCAGTACTTC. As protein: CASSPGTSEQYF.

Written as DNA, the CDR3 is TGTGCCAGCAGAAGGACTATCCCCGGGGAGCTGTTTTTT. Protein: CASRRTIPGELFF. The rearrangement links TRBV6-5 to TRBJ2-2; D may be TRBD2 (6 bases). V gave up 6 bases and J gave up 6 bases, with 11 bases separating them. This CDR3 region has 13 residues. Germline values: CDR1 MNHEY, CDR2 SVGAGI.

The chain combines TRBV6-1 with TRBJ2-6; D unclear. From germline, CDR1 is MNHNS and CDR2 SASEGT. This CDR3 region has 15 residues. The germline V and J ends were trimmed by 1 base and 0 bases, with 4 bases remaining between them. CDR3 protein: CASSEVSSGANVLTF. The CDR3 DNA reads as TGTGCCAGCAGTGAAGTAAGCTCTGGGGCCAACGTCCTGACTTTC.

This chain uses TRBV28 with TRBJ2-7; TRBD1 is a possible D gene (6 bases). Germline loops: CDR1 MDHEN, CDR2 SYDVKM. V was clipped by 4 bases and J by 2 bases, with 12 bases between them. This CDR3 has 14 amino acids. This CDR3 is CASSWGTPTYEQYF. CDR3 bases: TGTGCCAGCAGTTGGGGGACACCTACCTACGAGCAGTACTTC.

This sequence joins TRBV6-1 and TRBJ1-1, with 7 bases aligning to TRBD1. With V trimmed by 6 bases and J by 4 bases, 5 bases remained unmatched. Germline CDR1 is MNHNS and CDR2 is SASEGT. The CDR3 is 13 residues long. The CDR3 here is CASRNGQVTEAFF. In DNA form, the CDR3 reads TGTGCCAGCAGGAACGGACAGGTCACTGAAGCTTTCTTT.

This chain connects TRBV27 to TRBJ2-3, with 9 bases aligning to TRBD2. The CDR3 loop spans 20 amino acids. In germline, CDR1 is MNHEY, CDR2 SMNVEV (reference sequence). V was pared by 1 base and J by 2 bases, with 16 bases of the junction left unmatched. CDR3 sequence reads: CASSLYRARGLATTTDTQYF. The CDR3 bases are TGTGCCAGCAGTTTATACCGGGCCCGGGGACTAGCCACTACCACAGATACGCAGTATTTT.

Of note for this clone: Distinct nucleotide sequences in the sample also encode this CDR3. V usage is TRBV5-1 and J usage is TRBJ2-7, with D possibly TRBD1 on 5 matching bases. The germline V gene encodes CDR1 SGHRS and CDR2 YFSETQ. This CDR3 comprises 12 residues. V lost 4 bases and J 4 bases, leaving 9 bases between the germline ends. Here the CDR3 reads CASSLQGYEQYF. Here the CDR3 DNA reads TGCGCCAGCAGCCTCCAGGGTTACGAGCAGTACTTC.